The present TCR beta chain was sequenced within a study of graft-versus-host responses after intestinal transplantation. Study-level background: Those transplanted obtained multivisceral, liver-intestinal, or isolated intestinal grafts. Following induction with anti-thymocyte globulin, all recipients were given tacrolimus and steroids for about 3 years.

The ends were cut back, 7 bases at V and 0 bases at J, with 13 bases in the middle. From germline, CDR1 is SGHTA and CDR2 FQGNSA. The CDR3 has 15 amino acids. The table came from immunoSEQ multiplex PCR; TCRdb's copy has only in-frame clones and leaves some out. The sample comprises over 10,000 clones, about 80% of which are singletons, and 4% to 4.5% rests with the top ten. Study findings and constraints: Peak levels of circulating GvH clones tracked with early post-transplant HvG declines. Ileal or blood samples showed some GvH clones first, and such clones were also found in recipient marrow.

Points on this clone: Its matching antigen is unknown.

Graft tissue processing released intraepithelial and lamina propria lymphocytes. The sequence was obtained from a human patient who received an intestinal transplant, so some T cells may come from the graft donor. The V call is TRBV7-2, the J call TRBJ2-1; a possible D gene is TRBD1 (5 bases). This specimen was ileum tissue, taken around 4.5 months after intestinal transplantation. For the CDR3, the DNA is TGTGCCAGCATCCTGGGGCGAAGCTCCTACAATGAGCAGTTCTTC. Translated, it gives CASILGRSSYNEQFF.